Here is one T cell receptor beta chain with its context. What it binds is unknown. J gave up 0 bases and V 2 bases, and 0 bases lay outside the gene matches. CDR1 and CDR2 (germline): LNHDA, SQIVND (reference sequence). The length of the CDR3 is 15 residues. This specimen belongs to a study of cytomegalovirus exposure and HLA in healthy donors. The primer mix had 60 Vbeta and 13 Jbeta primers. The table came from immunoSEQ multiplex PCR; TCRdb's copy has only in-frame clones and leaves some out. The data show about 54,000 clones, around 78% seen once. Study-wide points: In a later analysis, a missense DCLRE1C variant was linked to TCR beta V- and J-gene trimming. An analysis that was carried out later associated 16,000 or so TCR beta sequences with HLA alleles at 0.05 false discovery rate.

Donors sampled were nominally healthy, though unrecorded immune exposures were likely. The chain employs TRBV19 and TRBJ1-3; 8 positions match TRBD1. The TCR sequence derives from a female donor in good health and CMV-seronegative. Sequencing was done on a sample of PBMCs. CDR3 DNA: TGTGCCAGTAGTATACAGGGGGCCTCTGGAAACACCATATATTTT. The encoded protein is CASSIQGASGNTIYF.